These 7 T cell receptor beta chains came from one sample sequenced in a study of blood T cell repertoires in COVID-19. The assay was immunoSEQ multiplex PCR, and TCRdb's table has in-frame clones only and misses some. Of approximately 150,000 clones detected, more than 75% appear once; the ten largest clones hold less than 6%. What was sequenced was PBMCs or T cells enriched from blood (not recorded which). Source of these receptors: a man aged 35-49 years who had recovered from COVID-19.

The CDR3 DNA reads TGTGCCAGCAGGAGCGGGGGGGCTAGGGAGACCCAGTACTTC. Translated: CASRSGGARETQYF. The chain recombines TRBV2 with TRBJ2-5, with TRBD2 matching 10 bases. Germline assignment: CDR1 SNHLY and CDR2 FYNNEI. This CDR3 is 14 amino acids long. V lost 6 bases to trimming and J lost 5 bases; unmatched junction nucleotides: 6.

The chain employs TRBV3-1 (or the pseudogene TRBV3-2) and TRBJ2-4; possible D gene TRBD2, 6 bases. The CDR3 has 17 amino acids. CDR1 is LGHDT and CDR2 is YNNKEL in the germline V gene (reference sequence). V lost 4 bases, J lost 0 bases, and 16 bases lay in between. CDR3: CASSPRWQGLAKNIQYF. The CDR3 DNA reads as TGTGCCAGCAGCCCAAGATGGCAGGGACTAGCCAAAAACATTCAGTACTTC.

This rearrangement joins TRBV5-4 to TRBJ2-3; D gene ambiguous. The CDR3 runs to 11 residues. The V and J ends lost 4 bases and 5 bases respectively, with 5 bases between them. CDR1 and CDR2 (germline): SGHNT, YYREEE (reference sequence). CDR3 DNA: TGTGCCAGCAGCGTCAGAGATACGCAGTATTTT. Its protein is CASSVRDTQYF.

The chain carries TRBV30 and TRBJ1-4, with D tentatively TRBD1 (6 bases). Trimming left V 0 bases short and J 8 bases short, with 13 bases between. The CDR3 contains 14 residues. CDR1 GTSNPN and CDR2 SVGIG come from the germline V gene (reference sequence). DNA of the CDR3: TGTGCCTGGAGTGTACCAGGGGCAGGCGAAAAACTGTTTTTT. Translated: CAWSVPGAGEKLFF.

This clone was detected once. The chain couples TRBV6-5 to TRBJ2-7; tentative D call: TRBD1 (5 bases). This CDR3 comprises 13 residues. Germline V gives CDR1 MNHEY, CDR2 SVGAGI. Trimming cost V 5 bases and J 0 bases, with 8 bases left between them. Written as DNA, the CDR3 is TGTGCCAGCAGTACAGACAGCTCCTACGAGCAGTACTTC. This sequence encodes CASSTDSSYEQYF.

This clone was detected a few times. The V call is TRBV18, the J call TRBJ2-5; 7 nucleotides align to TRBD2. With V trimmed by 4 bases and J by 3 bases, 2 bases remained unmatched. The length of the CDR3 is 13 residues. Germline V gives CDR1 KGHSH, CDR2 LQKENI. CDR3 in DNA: TGTGCCAGCTCACGTGGGAGGGAAGAGACCCAGTACTTC. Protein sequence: CASSRGREETQYF. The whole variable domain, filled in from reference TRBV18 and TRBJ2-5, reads NAGVMQNPRHLVRRRGQEARLRCSPMKGHSHVYWYRQLPEEGLKFMVYLQKENIIDESGMPKERFSAEFPKEGPSILRIQQVVRGDSAAYFCASSRGREETQYFGPGTRLLVL.

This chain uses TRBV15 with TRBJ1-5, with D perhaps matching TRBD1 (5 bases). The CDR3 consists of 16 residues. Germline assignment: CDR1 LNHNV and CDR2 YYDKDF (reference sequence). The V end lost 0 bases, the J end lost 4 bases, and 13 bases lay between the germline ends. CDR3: CATSRDLGGGNQPQHF. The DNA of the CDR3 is TGTGCCACCAGCAGAGATTTGGGGGGAGGGAATCAGCCCCAGCATTTT. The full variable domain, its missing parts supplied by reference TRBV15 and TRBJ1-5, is DAMVIQNPRYQVTQFGKPVTLSCSQTLNHNVMYWYQQKSSQAPKLLFHYYDKDFNNEADTPDNFQSRRPNTSFCFLDIRSPGLGDTAMYLCATSRDLGGGNQPQHFGDGTRLSIL.